These T cell receptor beta chains were read from a single sample in a study of shared clonotypes between healthy human individuals. Sequencing used immunoSEQ multiplex PCR; TCRdb keeps in-frame clones, though not all of them. The sample has about 2.4 million clones, over 85% seen once. The source material was naive CD4+ T cells sorted from blood. The receptors here all came from a man aged 18-30 years in good health. Each CDR3 is given with its conserved first and last residue. The D gene is left open where the match is weak. Expanded clones are given a class, and other clones once, few, many or no size at all.

abundance | j_gene | d_gene | v_gene | CDR3aa | CDR3nt
few | TRBJ1-4 | TRBD1 | TRBV5-4 | CASSSTGGTTNEKLFF | TGTGCCAGCAGCTCCACAGGGGGCACGACTAATGAAAAACTGTTTTTT
. | TRBJ1-1 | . | TRBV27 | CASSRDTANTEAFF | TGTGCCAGCAGCCGGGACACAGCGAACACTGAAGCTTTCTTT
. | TRBJ2-3 | . | TRBV21-1 | CASSKGLAVDTQYF | TGTGCCAGCAGCAAAGGACTAGCGGTAGATACGCAGTATTTT
. | TRBJ2-3 | . | TRBV2 | CASNEGRLQYF | TGTGCCAGCAACGAAGGGCGCTTGCAGTATTTT
. | TRBJ2-3 | TRBD2 | TRBV4-3 | CASSQDWLAGGLPGGTDTQYF | TGCGCCAGCAGCCAAGATTGGCTAGCGGGAGGGCTTCCCGGAGGCACAGATACGCAGTATTTT
. | TRBJ2-3 | . | TRBV4-1 | CASSERQLGLYF | TGCGCCAGCAGCGAAAGACAGCTTGGACTCTATTTT
. | TRBJ2-3 | TRBD2 | TRBV7-2 | CASSSQAGTGVDTQYF | TGTGCCAGCAGCTCTCAAGCGGGAACGGGGGTAGATACGCAGTATTTT
. | TRBJ2-7 | TRBD1 | TRBV29-1 | CSFRTGVAYEQYF | TGCAGCTTCCGGACAGGGGTGGCCTACGAGCAGTACTTC
. | TRBJ2-3 | . | TRBV5-1 | CASSFDRDTQYF | TGCGCCAGCAGCTTTGACCGAGATACGCAGTATTTT
few | TRBJ1-2 | . | TRBV30 | CAWDDLNGYGYTF | TGTGCCTGGGACGACTTGAATGGCTATGGCTACACCTTC
. | TRBJ2-7 | . | TRBV28 | CATAKLPTYEQYF | TGTGCCACCGCCAAGTTACCTACCTACGAGCAGTACTTC
. | TRBJ1-4 | TRBD1 | TRBV28 | CASSRQGIDEKLFF | TGTGCCAGCAGTAGACAGGGAATCGACGAAAAACTGTTTTTT
. | TRBJ1-6 | . | TRBV9 | CASSTNTGLGSPLHF | TGTGCCAGCAGCACTAATACAGGGTTGGGATCACCCCTCCACTTT
once | TRBJ2-3 | TRBD2 | TRBV30 | CAWNGGGDTQYF | TGTGCCTGGAATGGGGGGGGAGATACGCAGTATTTT
. | TRBJ2-4 | . | TRBV29-1 | CSGGDNSKNIQYF | TGCAGCGGCGGGGACAATTCCAAAAACATTCAGTACTTC